This T cell receptor beta chain is drawn from a study of blood T cells in healthy people across ages. A J-beta primer mix and a sample-barcoded 5' primer were used in a second PCR of about 7 to 12 cycles. With 12 random nucleotides, a template-switch adaptor tagged each individual cDNA molecule. TCRdb used MiXCR to reprocess the 5' RACE reads, holding one entry per CDR3 protein. The sample consists of 700,000 to 800,000 distinct CDR3 sequences, roughly 45% of them appearing once. The amount of total RNA extracted per sample was at least 5 micrograms. The CDR3 is 16 amino acids. Germline V lookup: CDR1 SGHTA, CDR2 FQGTGA. V was trimmed by 4 bases and J by 1 base, leaving 14 bases between them. In the case of this clonotype: Its antigen remains unknown.

Points from the study as a whole: In long-lived donors, naive CD4+ cell counts and diversity exceeded those of aged donors. No conclusive comparison of naive versus antigen-experienced cells was possible with unsorted PBMCs.

The rearrangement uses TRBV7-3 and TRBJ2-1; TRBD1 is a possible D gene (5 bases). The TCR comes from a woman aged 55-70 years in good health. The sample was blood. The CDR3 protein is CASSSLGEPSYNEQFF. Written as DNA, the CDR3 is TGTGCCAGCAGCTCATTAGGGGAACCTTCCTACAATGAGCAGTTCTTC.